Below, one T cell receptor (beta chain) is given with its context. The protocol was immunoSEQ multiplex PCR, while the TCRdb copy is restricted to in-frame clones and leaves out a portion. This sample yields some 720,000 clones, of which approximately 90% are seen a single time; roughly 0.0097% belongs to the top ten. This sample was included in a study of shared T cell receptors in the human thymus. V shed 3 bases and J shed 7 bases, with 10 bases lying between them. The CDR3 runs 12 residues. Looked up from germline, CDR1 is SGHRS and CDR2 is YFSETQ. Another study also made use of these data, one on human thymus T cells. As that study records: Obtained as resections during corrective heart surgery, the thymus tissue was then studied. Reports from related research described highly overlapping thymic repertoires among unrelated individuals.

This TCR was recovered from a boy under three years old with a congenital heart defect. This chain uses TRBV5-1 with TRBJ1-2; TRBD1 might be the D (5 bases). Sequenced sample: thymocytes. The CDR3 bases are TGCGCCAGCAGCTCCCCAAGGGGTGGCTACACCTTC. It codes for CASSSPRGGYTF.